This T cell receptor beta chain appears in the sequencing data of a study of prognosis after radiotherapy for stage I lung cancer. With 5 bases removed from V and 11 bases from J, the gap between germline ends came to 18 bases. This CDR3 is 13 amino acids long. Germline loops: CDR1 MNHNS, CDR2 SASEGT. This clonotype was seen many times. From genomic DNA, two-round multiplex PCR was used to amplify TCR beta CDR3. First-round PCR, the initial amplification, used primers specific to each TRBV and TRBJ gene. TCRdb independently ran MiXCR on the multiplex PCR reads; one entry per CDR3 protein. Of 59,000 or so distinct CDR3 sequences listed, more than 25% were seen once; the top ten hold approximately 8.3%.

The V and J genes are TRBV6-1 and TRBJ1-1, with D unresolved. Sequencing used PBMCs, obtained before or after stereotactic body radiation therapy (not recorded which). This sequence originates from a donor over 45 with non-small cell lung cancer. CDR3 DNA: TGTGCCAGCAGTACGTACGAGTCGCGGACGGCTTTCTTT. Its translation is CASSTYESRTAFF.